These 20 T cell receptor beta chains were sequenced from one sample in a study of cytomegalovirus exposure and HLA in healthy donors. It was with 60 Vbeta and 13 Jbeta primers that the PCR ran. Data came from immunoSEQ multiplex PCR; TCRdb stores just in-frame clones and leaves some out. The sample contains around 64,000 clones, more than 70% of which appear only once. Sequencing was performed on PBMCs. The receptors were sampled from a man under 40 in good health and CMV-seropositive.

The CDR3 loop reads CASSPFVGGSYEQYF. CDR3 in DNA: TGTGCCAGCAGCCCGTTTGTGGGGGGCTCCTACGAGCAGTACTTC. The chain carries TRBV11-2 and TRBJ2-7; possible D gene TRBD2, 6 bases. This CDR3 comprises 15 residues. V dropped 5 bases and J dropped 0 bases, with 14 bases sitting between them. The germline gives CDR1 SGHAT, CDR2 FQNNGV. The entire variable domain, with the rest obtained from reference TRBV11-2 and TRBJ2-7, is as follows: EAGVAQSPRYKIIEKRQSVAFWCNPISGHATLYWYQQILGQGPKLLIQFQNNGVVDDSQLPKDRFSAERLKGVDSTLKIQPAKLEDSAVYLCASSPFVGGSYEQYFGPGTRLTVT.

V usage is TRBV18 and J usage is TRBJ1-5, with D tentatively TRBD1 (5 bases). Germline CDR1 KGHSH, CDR2 LQKENI. The V gene lost 0 bases and the J gene lost 6 bases, with 12 bases spanning the gap. The CDR3 consists of 15 residues. CDR3 protein: CASSPPGGGAQPQHF. Written as DNA, the CDR3 is TGTGCCAGCTCACCACCCGGGGGAGGGGCTCAGCCCCAGCATTTT.

The rearrangement uses TRBV28 and TRBJ1-3; 7 bases match TRBD1. The ends lost 5 bases at V and 0 bases at J; junction bases unmatched: 4. The CDR3 is 15 residues long. The V gene's germline CDR1 is MDHEN and CDR2 SYDVKM. The CDR3 loop reads CASSRRQGSGNTIYF. The CDR3 coding sequence is TGTGCCAGCAGTCGCAGACAGGGCTCTGGAAACACCATATATTTT.

V usage is TRBV5-4 and J usage is TRBJ1-6; no firm D call. Trimming stripped 0 bases from V and 10 bases from J, with 8 bases between. This CDR3 region has 13 residues. Germline V gene sequence: CDR1 SGHNT, CDR2 YYREEE (reference sequence). The CDR3 here is CASSLAEGSPLHF. CDR3 bases: TGTGCCAGCAGCTTGGCCGAGGGCTCACCCCTCCACTTT.

V and J are TRBV9 and TRBJ2-3, with unresolved D. Germline loops: CDR1 SGDLS, CDR2 YYNGEE. The CDR3 totals 13 residues. V dropped 0 bases and J dropped 6 bases, with 8 bases sitting between them. DNA for the CDR3: TGTGCCAGCAGCGTAGTTGAGGTGGATACGCAGTATTTT. Amino acid sequence: CASSVVEVDTQYF.

The rearrangement links TRBV4-3 to TRBJ2-7, with D possibly TRBD1 on 6 matching bases. CDR3 length equals 15 residues. V was cut by 1 base and J by 2 bases, with 12 bases left in between. CDR1 LGHNA and CDR2 YSLEER come from the germline V gene. The CDR3 region has the DNA TGCGCCAGCAGCCAAGGACAGGCCGATCCCTACGAGCAGTACTTC. This translates into CASSQGQADPYEQYF.

This rearrangement joins TRBV27 to TRBJ2-5; the D gene is possibly TRBD2 (6 bases). The CDR3 spans 13 residues. The V end was cut by 3 bases, the J end by 11 bases, with 16 bases between. The germline gives CDR1 MNHEY, CDR2 SMNVEV (reference sequence). DNA for the CDR3: TGTGCCAGCAGTTTCCTCGGACACGGAGGGCAGTACTTC. Translated, it gives CASSFLGHGGQYF.

This chain connects TRBV2 to TRBJ1-5; D not resolved. Trimming cost V 0 bases and J 0 bases, with 15 bases left between them. The germline V gene has CDR1 SNHLY and CDR2 FYNNEI. The CDR3 runs 18 residues. The CDR3 nucleotides read TGTGCCAGCAGTGAAGCTTTGGCCTCGTGGTATAGCAATCAGCCCCAGCATTTT. Translating it yields CASSEALASWYSNQPQHF.

The DNA of the CDR3 is TGTGCCAGCAGCGCGGACAGGGTGGGCACTGAAGCTTTCTTT. Its translation is CASSADRVGTEAFF. The V and J genes are TRBV9 and TRBJ1-1; 8 bases map to TRBD1. The V and J ends lost 3 bases and 4 bases, in that order; junction bases with no gene match: 5. Germline CDR1 SGDLS, CDR2 YYNGEE. This CDR3 is built from 14 residues.

J is TRBJ2-7 and V is TRBV9; 9 bases are a match to TRBD1. The CDR3 loop spans 14 amino acids. CDR1 and CDR2 from the germline V gene are SGDLS and YYNGEE. V was clipped by 0 bases and J by 7 bases; unmatched bases: 5. CDR3 in DNA: TGTGCCAGCAGCGTAGGACAGGGGGTGGGGGAGCAGTACTTC. Amino acid sequence: CASSVGQGVGEQYF.

The rearrangement joins TRBV7-8 to TRBJ1-4; possible D gene TRBD1, 6 bases. With 2 bases removed from V and 2 bases from J, the gap between germline ends came to 12 bases. This CDR3 region has 16 residues. CDR1 and CDR2 from the germline V gene are SGHVS and FQNEAQ. CDR3 bases: TGTGCCAGCAGCTTAAGGGGGTTTCCGACTAATGAAAAACTGTTTTTT. Its translation: CASSLRGFPTNEKLFF.

The V gene is TRBV5-1, the J gene TRBJ2-1, with a tentative D call TRBD2 (6 bases). Trimming removed 4 bases at V and 6 bases at J, with 11 bases between. Germline V gene data show CDR1 as SGHRS and CDR2 as YFSETQ. The CDR3 runs to 13 residues. The CDR3 region has the DNA TGCGCCAGCAGCCTCGGAGGGGTCAATGAGCAGTTCTTC. As protein: CASSLGGVNEQFF.

V is TRBV5-5 and J is TRBJ2-7; 11 positions match TRBD1. The V gene end was trimmed by 5 bases and the J gene end by 3 bases; junction bases not matched to a gene: 7. Germline CDR1 SGHKS, CDR2 YYEKEE (reference sequence). This CDR3 has 15 amino acids. CDR3 region: CASRPSGTGGYEQYF. CDR3 sequence (DNA): TGTGCCAGCAGGCCCTCTGGGACAGGGGGCTACGAGCAGTACTTC.

The genes are TRBV28 and TRBJ1-5, with 8 bases lining up with TRBD1. CDR1 MDHEN and CDR2 SYDVKM come from the germline V gene. The CDR3 runs to 16 residues. The V and J ends lost 5 bases and 0 bases, in that order; junction bases with no gene match: 6. CDR3 bases: TGTGCCAGCAGTCCGACAGGGGCCTATAGCAATCAGCCCCAGCATTTT. Protein product: CASSPTGAYSNQPQHF.

The rearrangement links TRBV28 to TRBJ2-5; 7 positions agree with TRBD1. This CDR3 has 14 amino acids. Germline V gives CDR1 MDHEN, CDR2 SYDVKM. J gave up 7 bases and V 4 bases, and 9 bases lay outside the gene matches. CDR3 sequence reads: CASSSQGPGWTQYF. DNA of the CDR3: TGTGCCAGCAGTTCACAGGGGCCAGGGTGGACCCAGTACTTC. The variable domain in full, completed from reference TRBV28 and TRBJ2-5, reads DVKVTQSSRYLVKRTGEKVFLECVQDMDHENMFWYRQDPGLGLRLIYFSYDVKMKEKGDIPEGYSVSREKKERFSLILESASTNQTSMYLCASSSQGPGWTQYFGPGTRLLVL.

The chain couples TRBV19 to TRBJ2-5, with D possibly matching TRBD2 (5 bases). Germline lookup yields CDR1 LNHDA and CDR2 SQIVND (reference sequence). Trimming left V 1 base short and J 0 bases short, with 6 bases between. This CDR3 contains 14 residues. CDR3 coding DNA: TGTGCCAGTAGTATAGGAGGGTACCAAGAGACCCAGTACTTC. Its protein product is CASSIGGYQETQYF.

This clone was observed a handful of times. The chain recombines TRBV4-3 with TRBJ2-7, with a weak D call TRBD2 (5 bases). The CDR3 is made up of 12 amino acids. The V end lost 1 base, the J end lost 7 bases, and 8 bases lay between the germline ends. From germline, CDR1 is LGHNA and CDR2 YSLEER. As DNA, the CDR3 is TGCGCCAGCAGCCAAGCGACGGGGGAGCAGTACTTC. Translation gives CASSQATGEQYF.

The gene calls are TRBV10-3 and TRBJ1-1; 10 nucleotides line up with TRBD1. Germline trimming cut 9 bases from V and 8 bases from J; bases unmatched to any gene: 3. Germline CDR1 is ENHRY and CDR2 is SYGVKD. The CDR3 is made up of 11 amino acids. CDR3 sequence (DNA): TGTGCCATTCGGACAGGGGGGGAAGCTTTCTTT. Its protein product is CAIRTGGEAFF.

This clone has only a few counts. The chain is built from TRBV5-5 and TRBJ1-2, with 10 bases that match TRBD1. The germline gives CDR1 SGHKS, CDR2 YYEKEE (reference sequence). CDR3 length equals 14 residues. V shed 4 bases, J shed 4 bases, and the junction held 4 bases outside the gene matches. CDR3 in DNA: TGTGCCAGCAGCCGGGACAGGGGAACCTATGGCTACACCTTC. This encodes CASSRDRGTYGYTF.

The chain links TRBV15 to TRBJ2-5; TRBD2 might be the D (7 bases). CDR1 LNHNV and CDR2 YYDKDF come from the germline V gene (reference sequence). Deletions cut 5 bases from V and 2 bases from J, with 15 bases between. The CDR3 length is 15 residues. The CDR3 region has the DNA TGTGCCACCAGCCGGAGAGGGGGGGCTCAAGAGACCCAGTACTTC. Translating gives CATSRRGGAQETQYF. Full variable domain (remainder filled in from reference TRBV15 and TRBJ2-5): DAMVIQNPRYQVTQFGKPVTLSCSQTLNHNVMYWYQQKSSQAPKLLFHYYDKDFNNEADTPDNFQSRRPNTSFCFLDIRSPGLGDTAMYLCATSRRGGAQETQYFGPGTRLLVL.